The clone carrying this TCR beta chain occurred many times. With 1 base removed from V and 1 base from J, the gap between germline ends came to 11 bases. Per the germline V gene, CDR1 is SGHVS and CDR2 is FNYEAQ. The length of the CDR3 is 15 residues. This record comes from a study of T-cell reconstitution after alpha-beta-depleted transplantation in children. As it was prepared, the TCRbeta library received unique molecular identifiers. TCRdb reprocessed the PCR reads via MiXCR and lists one record per CDR3 protein. The sample includes 75,000 to 100,000 distinct CDR3 sequences, 7.5% to 9.5% of them seen just once.

This sequence joins TRBV7-6 and TRBJ2-7; weak D call: TRBD2 (5 bases). The sequence came from a human donor who donated a stem cell graft to a child with congenital amegakaryocytic thrombocytopenia. Sequencing used PBMCs from the stem cell graft donor, obtained from the stem cell graft. CDR3 protein: CASSLGHRDSYEQYF. As DNA, the CDR3 is TGTGCCAGCAGCTTAGGACACCGGGATTCCTACGAGCAGTACTTC.